This TCR beta chain was retrieved from a study of spatial heterogeneity in lung cancer. Study information: Consistently, beta-chain sequences turned up in larger numbers than alpha-chain sequences did. General observations from the study: It was found that expanded intratumoral alpha and beta TCR counts tracked tumor mutation counts.

A single record per CDR3 protein comes from TCRdb applying MiXCR to the 5' RACE reads. The data show some 700 distinct CDR3 sequences, 7.5% to 10% seen once. This clonotype is labeled medium-sized. Its matching antigen is unknown. There are 14 residues in the CDR3. Trimming took off 0 bases at V and 0 bases at J, with 6 bases between the two ends. CDR1 is MNHEY and CDR2 is SMNVEV in the germline V gene (reference sequence). This sample's time point: sample taken at primary tumor resection. A total of about 73 untreated early-stage non-small cell lung cancer patients served as donors. No cell sorting; template was whole RNA from tumor, lung tissue or PBMC.

The receptor was isolated from a male donor with early-stage non-small cell lung cancer. The chain joins TRBV27 to TRBJ2-7, with D tentatively TRBD1 (5 bases). The source material was lung tumor tissue, sampled at surgery. CDR3 residues: CASSLSTASYEQYF. The CDR3 DNA is TGTGCCAGCAGTTTATCGACAGCCTCCTACGAGCAGTACTTC.